These T cell receptor beta chains were read from a single sample in a study of regulatory T cells in long-lasting Graves disease. In TCRdb, the multiplex PCR reads were re-called with MiXCR into one record per CDR3 protein. Of over 500,000 distinct CDR3 sequences detected, 15% to 20% appear once; the ten largest clones hold around a sixth. These data were also reused for a study on T cells in Graves' hyperthyroidism and ophthalmopathy.

The sample was peripheral blood mononuclear cells (PBMCs), taken at new diagnosis, from a patient treated with antithyroid drugs. The receptors were gathered from a woman younger than 45 with Graves disease. Each CDR3 is given with its conserved first and last residue. The D gene is left open where the match is weak. Clone size, where shown, is once, few, many, or a class for clones that have expanded.

TRBD2 | TRBJ2-7 | few | TRBV3-1 | CASRPGTRVDEQYF | TGTGCCAGCAGACCCGGGACTAGGGTCGACGAGCAGTACTTC
TRBD1 | TRBJ1-4 | NA | TRBV20-1 | CSAVTGQANEKLFF | TGCAGTGCTGTAACGGGACAGGCTAATGAAAAACTGTTTTTT
TRBD1 | TRBJ1-6 | NA | TRBV7-2 | CASSRGTGNSPLHF | TGTGCCAGCAGCCGAGGGACAGGCAATTCACCCCTCCACTTT
NA | TRBJ2-7 | NA | TRBV3-1 | CASSQIGIKYEQYF | TGTGCCAGCAGCCAAATCGGGATCAAGTACGAGCAGTACTTC
TRBD2 | TRBJ2-1 | many | TRBV12-3/TRBV12-4 | CASRVSPWSGRADYNEQFF | TGTGCCAGCCGAGTTTCCCCGTGGAGCGGGAGGGCGGACTACAATGAGCAGTTCTTC
TRBD2 | TRBJ2-3 | few | TRBV13 | CASSPYGGTSGSSRADTQYF | TGTGCCAGCAGCCCATACGGGGGGACTAGCGGGAGTAGTCGTGCAGATACGCAGTATTTT
NA | TRBJ1-4 | many | TRBV15 | CATSKPQGVEEKLFF | TGTGCCACCAGCAAGCCTCAAGGGGTGGAGGAAAAACTGTTTTTT
TRBD1 | TRBJ1-1 | few | TRBV15 | CATSARQGFRTEAFF | TGTGCCACCAGCGCCCGACAGGGGTTTCGCACTGAAGCTTTCTTT
TRBD1 | TRBJ1-1 | NA | TRBV19 | CASRGPTGATEAFF | TGTGCCAGTAGAGGACCCACAGGGGCCACTGAAGCTTTCTTT
NA | TRBJ2-7 | few | TRBV4-1 | CASSQVRDVQYF | TGCGCCAGCAGCCAAGTACGGGACGTACAGTACTTC
NA | TRBJ1-3 | NA | TRBV19 | CASSVLSGNAIYF | TGTGCCAGTAGTGTCCTCTCTGGAAACGCCATATATTTT
TRBD1 | TRBJ2-1 | NA | TRBV12-3/TRBV12-4 | CASSSQTGGYNKQFF | TGTGCCAGCAGTTCCCAGACAGGGGGGTACAATAAGCAGTTCTTC
TRBD1 | TRBJ1-5 | few | TRBV28 | CASNPLDRTNQPQHF | TGTGCCAGCAATCCTTTGGACAGGACGAATCAGCCCCAGCATTTT
TRBD1 | TRBJ1-5 | many | TRBV12-3/TRBV12-4 | CASSRDRDNQPQHF | TGTGCCAGCAGCCGGGACAGGGACAATCAGCCCCAGCATTTT
TRBD1 | TRBJ1-2 | many | TRBV29-1 | CSVEPGGYGYTF | TGCAGCGTTGAACCAGGGGGTTATGGCTACACCTTC
NA | TRBJ2-3 | many | TRBV12-3/TRBV12-4 | CASSLREDTQYF | TGTGCCAGCAGTTTACGGGAAGATACGCAGTATTTT
TRBD1 | TRBJ1-4 | few | TRBV27 | CASSFRQGLTTNEKLFF | TGTGCCAGCAGTTTTAGACAGGGACTTACAACTAATGAAAAACTGTTTTTT
NA | TRBJ1-5 | NA | TRBV20-1 | CSAAMTAKQPQHF | TGCAGTGCTGCTATGACAGCTAAGCAGCCCCAGCATTTT
TRBD2 | TRBJ2-5 | many | TRBV20-1 | CSAPDSGRAQETQYF | TGCAGTGCACCGGATAGCGGGAGGGCCCAAGAGACCCAGTACTTC
NA | TRBJ2-3 | few | TRBV7-9 | CASSLTGARTDTQYF | TGTGCCAGCAGCTTGACAGGTGCCCGCACAGATACGCAGTATTTT
NA | TRBJ1-4 | many | TRBV28 | CASSFRSNEKLFF | TGTGCCAGCAGTTTCAGAAGTAATGAAAAACTGTTTTTT
NA | TRBJ1-3 | many | TRBV28 | CASRGIPGNTIYF | TGTGCCAGCAGGGGGATTCCTGGAAACACCATATATTTT
TRBD2 | TRBJ2-5 | many | TRBV20-1 | CSAWGLAGADGTQYF | TGCAGTGCCTGGGGACTAGCGGGAGCAGATGGGACCCAGTACTTC
TRBD1 | TRBJ1-5 | few | TRBV28 | CASSFPGGPPQHF | TGTGCCAGCAGTTTTCCAGGGGGCCCTCCCCAGCATTTT
TRBD1 | TRBJ1-4 | NA | TRBV18 | CASSPGGTGDATNEKLFF | TGTGCCAGCTCACCAGGCGGGACAGGAGATGCAACTAATGAAAAACTGTTTTTT
NA | TRBJ1-2 | few | TRBV19 | CAITLQRFSSSNYGYTF | TGTGCCATCACCCTCCAAAGGTTCAGCTCTTCTAACTATGGCTACACCTTC
NA | TRBJ1-1 | many | TRBV28 | CASSARDSTEAFF | TGTGCCAGCAGCGCTCGGGACTCGACTGAAGCTTTCTTT
NA | TRBJ1-1 | many | TRBV20-1 | CSARVTGTVNTEAFF | TGCAGTGCTAGAGTCACAGGGACGGTGAACACTGAAGCTTTCTTT
NA | TRBJ2-7 | few | TRBV3-1 | CASSQSQGTEQYF | TGTGCCAGCAGCCAGTCACAGGGTACCGAGCAGTACTTC
NA | TRBJ1-1 | NA | TRBV5-1 | CASSGGTSSEEAFF | TGCGCCAGCAGCGGCGGGACGTCTTCTGAGGAAGCTTTCTTT
NA | TRBJ1-6 | few | TRBV20-1 | CSVTETNNSPLHF | TGCAGCGTGACCGAAACTAATAATTCACCCCTCCACTTT
NA | TRBJ1-1 | many | TRBV2 | CASMFRGQNTEAFF | TGTGCCAGCATGTTCAGGGGCCAGAACACTGAAGCTTTCTTT
NA | TRBJ2-6 | NA | TRBV28 | CASSLSSGTGANVLTF | TGTGCCAGCAGTTTATCGTCCGGGACTGGGGCCAACGTCCTGACTTTC
TRBD2 | TRBJ2-5 | NA | TRBV11-3 | CASSLGLGLGGETQYF | TGTGCCAGCAGCTTAGGACTGGGACTAGGAGGCGAGACCCAGTACTTC
NA | TRBJ2-7 | few | TRBV19 | CASSIGGRPTFGEQYF | TGTGCCAGTAGTATTGGAGGGAGACCTACCTTTGGAGAGCAGTACTTC
NA | TRBJ2-7 | many | TRBV6-1 | CASTLDRPSYEQYF | TGTGCCAGCACCCTAGACAGGCCAAGCTACGAGCAGTACTTC
NA | TRBJ2-3 | few | TRBV2 | CASSEGPEPDTQYF | TGTGCCAGCAGTGAAGGTCCTGAACCAGATACGCAGTATTTT
TRBD1 | TRBJ1-1 | NA | TRBV20-1 | CSARRGQGGTNPEAFF | TGCAGTGCTAGAAGAGGACAGGGGGGAACTAACCCTGAAGCTTTCTTT
TRBD1 | TRBJ2-1 | many | TRBV10-3 | CAISEPDRAPYNEQFF | TGTGCCATCAGTGAGCCCGACAGGGCTCCCTACAATGAGCAGTTCTTC
NA | TRBJ2-3 | few | TRBV7-2 | CASSATGGQDTQYF | TGTGCCAGCAGCGCTACCGGAGGCCAAGATACGCAGTATTTT
NA | TRBJ1-2 | many | TRBV28 | CASSDPPGAGGYTF | TGTGCCAGCAGTGACCCTCCGGGGGCGGGAGGCTACACCTTC
TRBD2 | TRBJ2-3 | many | TRBV2 | CASSGLAGGDTQYF | TGTGCCAGCTCGGGACTAGCGGGAGGGGATACGCAGTATTTT
TRBD2 | TRBJ2-5 | many | TRBV2 | CASSLETSGSETQYF | TGTGCCAGCAGCCTCGAGACTAGCGGGAGTGAGACCCAGTACTTC
TRBD2 | TRBJ2-5 | NA | TRBV19 | CASSISSGAGETQYF | TGTGCCAGTAGTATCTCTAGCGGGGCTGGGGAGACCCAGTACTTC
NA | TRBJ2-1 | NA | TRBV5-1 | CASSLSDPNNEQFF | TGCGCCAGCAGCTTGTCGGACCCGAACAATGAGCAGTTCTTC
NA | TRBJ1-4 | many | TRBV15 | CATSRDVEKLFF | TGTGCCACCAGCAGAGATGTCGAAAAACTGTTTTTT
TRBD1 | TRBJ1-6 | many | TRBV15 | CATSRGDSKRSLHF | TGTGCCACCAGCAGAGGGGACAGTAAAAGGTCCCTCCACTTT
NA | TRBJ2-1 | NA | TRBV25-1 | CASSEGSPKNEQFF | TGTGCCAGCAGTGAAGGTTCTCCAAAAAATGAGCAGTTCTTC
TRBD1 | TRBJ1-2 | NA | TRBV28 | CASSPSGFPGQSYGYTF | TGTGCCAGCAGCCCAAGTGGTTTCCCGGGACAGAGTTATGGCTACACCTTC
TRBD2 | TRBJ2-1 | NA | TRBV10-3 | CTISASGSRNEQFF | TGTACCATCAGTGCTAGCGGGAGTAGGAATGAGCAGTTCTTC
TRBD1 | TRBJ2-1 | many | TRBV24-1 | CATGRLGQGDDEQFF | TGTGCCACCGGGCGTCTGGGACAGGGTGACGATGAGCAGTTCTTC
TRBD1 | TRBJ2-3 | NA | TRBV27 | CASSLSGTGAPDTQYF | TGTGCCAGCAGTTTATCCGGGACAGGGGCCCCAGATACGCAGTATTTT
TRBD2 | TRBJ2-7 | NA | TRBV20-1 | CSARGLSGADYEQYF | TGCAGTGCCCGGGGGTTAAGCGGGGCAGACTACGAGCAGTACTTC
TRBD1 | TRBJ2-7 | many | TRBV12-3/TRBV12-4 | CASNDRGQGTYEQYF | TGTGCCAGCAACGACAGGGGTCAGGGGACCTACGAGCAGTACTTC
NA | TRBJ1-1 | many | TRBV27 | CASSFSEQGEAFF | TGTGCCAGCAGTTTCTCGGAACAGGGTGAAGCTTTCTTT
TRBD1 | TRBJ1-5 | many | TRBV7-3 | CASSSRQGAFHQPQHF | TGTGCCAGCAGCTCCCGACAGGGGGCATTCCATCAGCCCCAGCATTTT
NA | TRBJ2-5 | NA | TRBV5-5 | CASRSGQYQETQYF | TGTGCCAGCAGATCGGGACAATACCAAGAGACCCAGTACTTC